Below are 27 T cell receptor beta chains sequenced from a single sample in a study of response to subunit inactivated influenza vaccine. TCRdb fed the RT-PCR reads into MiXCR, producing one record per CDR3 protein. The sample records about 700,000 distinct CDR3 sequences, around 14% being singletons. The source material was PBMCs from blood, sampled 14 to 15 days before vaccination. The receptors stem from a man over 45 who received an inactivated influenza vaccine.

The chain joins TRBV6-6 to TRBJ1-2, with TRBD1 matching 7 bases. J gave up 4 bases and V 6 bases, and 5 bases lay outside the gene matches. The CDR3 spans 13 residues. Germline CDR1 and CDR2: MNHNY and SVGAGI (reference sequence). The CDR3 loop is CASRTDRAYGYTF. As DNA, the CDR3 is TGTGCCAGCAGAACCGACAGGGCCTATGGCTACACCTTC.

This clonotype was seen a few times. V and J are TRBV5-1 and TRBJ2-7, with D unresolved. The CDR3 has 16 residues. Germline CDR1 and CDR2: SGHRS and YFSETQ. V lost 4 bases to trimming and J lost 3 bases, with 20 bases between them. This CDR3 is CASSTSKELFFYEQYF. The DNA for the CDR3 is TGCGCCAGCAGCACCTCAAAGGAACTCTTCTTCTACGAGCAGTACTTC.

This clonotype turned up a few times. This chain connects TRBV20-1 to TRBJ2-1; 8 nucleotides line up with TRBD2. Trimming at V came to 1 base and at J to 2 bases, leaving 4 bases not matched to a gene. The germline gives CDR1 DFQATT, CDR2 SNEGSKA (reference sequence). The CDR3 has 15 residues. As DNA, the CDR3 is TGCAGTGCTAGAGCCACTAGCGGAACCTACAATGAGCAGTTCTTC. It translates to CSARATSGTYNEQFF.

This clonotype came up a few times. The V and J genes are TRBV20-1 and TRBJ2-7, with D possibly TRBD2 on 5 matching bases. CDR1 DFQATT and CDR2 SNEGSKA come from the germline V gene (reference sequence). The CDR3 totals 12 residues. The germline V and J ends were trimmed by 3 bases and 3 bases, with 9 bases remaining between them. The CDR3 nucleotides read TGCAGTGCTAGTGGACGGGACTACGAGCAGTACTTC. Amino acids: CSASGRDYEQYF.

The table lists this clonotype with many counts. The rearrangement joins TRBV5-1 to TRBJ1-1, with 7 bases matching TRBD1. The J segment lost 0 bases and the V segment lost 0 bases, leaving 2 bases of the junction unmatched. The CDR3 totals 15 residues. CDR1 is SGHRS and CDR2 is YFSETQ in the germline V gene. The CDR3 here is CASSLGDSLNTEAFF. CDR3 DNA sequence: TGCGCCAGCAGCTTGGGGGACAGTTTGAACACTGAAGCTTTCTTT.

The CDR3 reads CSVGSGDYNEQFF. The CDR3 bases are TGCAGCGTGGGGTCCGGGGACTACAATGAGCAGTTCTTC. This chain links TRBV29-1 with TRBJ2-1, with D possibly matching TRBD2 (5 bases). The V gene's germline CDR1 is SQVTM and CDR2 ANQGSEA. The CDR3 loop spans 13 amino acids. Trimming took off 6 bases at V and 3 bases at J, with 12 bases between the two ends.

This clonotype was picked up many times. CDR3 sequence: CASSSGTGSYEQYF. The CDR3 region has the DNA TGCGCCAGCAGTTCCGGGACAGGGTCGTACGAGCAGTACTTC. The chain is built from TRBV5-1 and TRBJ2-7, with TRBD1 matching 9 bases. V lost 5 bases to trimming and J lost 4 bases; unmatched junction nucleotides: 7. Germline CDR1 reads SGHRS; CDR2 reads YFSETQ. CDR3 length equals 14 residues.

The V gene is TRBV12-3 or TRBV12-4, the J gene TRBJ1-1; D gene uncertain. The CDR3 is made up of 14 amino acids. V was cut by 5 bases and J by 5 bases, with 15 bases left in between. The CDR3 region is CASSQSRGGTEAFF. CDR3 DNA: TGTGCCAGCAGTCAATCCCGGGGAGGGACTGAAGCTTTCTTT.

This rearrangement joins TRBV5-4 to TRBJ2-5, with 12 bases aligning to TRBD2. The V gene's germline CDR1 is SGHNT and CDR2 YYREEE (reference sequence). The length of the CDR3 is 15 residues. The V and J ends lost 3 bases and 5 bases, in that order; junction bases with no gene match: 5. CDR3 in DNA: TGTGCCAGCAGCTGGGCCACTAGCGGGGGGGAGACCCAGTACTTC. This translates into CASSWATSGGETQYF.

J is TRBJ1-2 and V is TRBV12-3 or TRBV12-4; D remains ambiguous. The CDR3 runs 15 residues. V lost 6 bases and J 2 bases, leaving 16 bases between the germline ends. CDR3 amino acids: CASRSSRRVNYGYTF. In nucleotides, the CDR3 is TGTGCCAGCAGGTCGTCCAGGAGAGTCAACTATGGCTACACCTTC.

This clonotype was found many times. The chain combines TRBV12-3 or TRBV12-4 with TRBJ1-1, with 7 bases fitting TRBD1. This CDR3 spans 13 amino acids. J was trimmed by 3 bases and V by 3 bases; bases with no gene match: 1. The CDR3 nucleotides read TGTGCCAGCAGTTTTACAGGGGACACTGAAGCTTTCTTT. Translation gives CASSFTGDTEAFF.

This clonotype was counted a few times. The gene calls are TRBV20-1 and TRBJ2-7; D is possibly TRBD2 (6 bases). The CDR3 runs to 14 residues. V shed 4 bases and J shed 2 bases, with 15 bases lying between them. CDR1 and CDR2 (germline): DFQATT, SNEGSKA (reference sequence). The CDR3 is CSATPGTWAYEQYF. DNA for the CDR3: TGCAGTGCTACCCCCGGGACTTGGGCCTACGAGCAGTACTTC.

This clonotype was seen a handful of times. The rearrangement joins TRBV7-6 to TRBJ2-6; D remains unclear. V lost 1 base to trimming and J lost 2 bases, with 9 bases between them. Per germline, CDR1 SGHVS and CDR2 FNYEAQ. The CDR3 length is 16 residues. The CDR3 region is CASSLGSGAGANVLTF. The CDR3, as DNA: TGTGCCAGCAGCTTAGGTTCTGGAGCTGGGGCCAACGTCCTGACTTTC.

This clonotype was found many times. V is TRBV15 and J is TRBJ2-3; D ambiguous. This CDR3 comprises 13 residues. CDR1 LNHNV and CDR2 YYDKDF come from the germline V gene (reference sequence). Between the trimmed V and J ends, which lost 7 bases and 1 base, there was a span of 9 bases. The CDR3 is CATTSDRTDTQYF. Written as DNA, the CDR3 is TGTGCCACCACATCAGATCGCACAGATACGCAGTATTTT.

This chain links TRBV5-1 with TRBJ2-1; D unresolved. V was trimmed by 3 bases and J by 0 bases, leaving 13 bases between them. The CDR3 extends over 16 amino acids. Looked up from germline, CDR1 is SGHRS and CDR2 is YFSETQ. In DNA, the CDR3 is TGCGCCAGCAGCTCGTCCCGTTCGAGCTCCTACAATGAGCAGTTCTTC. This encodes CASSSSRSSSYNEQFF.

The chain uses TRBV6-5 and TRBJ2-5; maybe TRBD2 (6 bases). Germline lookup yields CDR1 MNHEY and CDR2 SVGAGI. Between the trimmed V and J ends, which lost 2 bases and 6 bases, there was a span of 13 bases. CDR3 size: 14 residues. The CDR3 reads CASSYGGQGQTQYF. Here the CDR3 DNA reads TGTGCCAGCAGTTACGGAGGGCAGGGCCAGACCCAGTACTTC.

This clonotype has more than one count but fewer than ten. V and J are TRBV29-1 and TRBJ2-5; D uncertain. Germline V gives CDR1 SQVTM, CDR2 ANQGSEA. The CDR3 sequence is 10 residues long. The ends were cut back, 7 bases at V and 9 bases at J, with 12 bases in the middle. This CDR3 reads CSGLTWAQYF. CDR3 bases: TGCAGCGGACTGACTTGGGCCCAGTACTTC.

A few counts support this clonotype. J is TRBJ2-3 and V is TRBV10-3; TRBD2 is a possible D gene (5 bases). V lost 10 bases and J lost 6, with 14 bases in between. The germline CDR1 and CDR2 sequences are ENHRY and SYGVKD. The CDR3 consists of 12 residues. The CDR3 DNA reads TGTGCCACAAAAACGAGGGATGATACGCAGTATTTT. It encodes CATKTRDDTQYF.

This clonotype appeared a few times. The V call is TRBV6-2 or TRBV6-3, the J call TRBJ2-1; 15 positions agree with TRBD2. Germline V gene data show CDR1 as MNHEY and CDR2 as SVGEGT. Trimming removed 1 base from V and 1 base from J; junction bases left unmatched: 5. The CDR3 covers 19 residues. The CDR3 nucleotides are TGTGCCAGCAGTTACTACGGACTAGCGGGGGGGCTATCCTACAATGAGCAGTTCTTC. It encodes CASSYYGLAGGLSYNEQFF.

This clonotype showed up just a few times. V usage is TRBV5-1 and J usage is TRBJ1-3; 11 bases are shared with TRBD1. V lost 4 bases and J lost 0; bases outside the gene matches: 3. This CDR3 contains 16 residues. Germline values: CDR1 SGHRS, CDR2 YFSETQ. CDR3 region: CASSVGTGGSGNTIYF. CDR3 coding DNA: TGCGCCAGCAGCGTTGGGACAGGGGGCTCTGGAAACACCATATATTTT.

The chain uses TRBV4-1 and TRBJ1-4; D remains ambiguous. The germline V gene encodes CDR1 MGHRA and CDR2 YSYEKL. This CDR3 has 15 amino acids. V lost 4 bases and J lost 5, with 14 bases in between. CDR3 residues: CASSPGVTENEKLFF. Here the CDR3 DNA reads TGCGCCAGCAGCCCGGGTGTAACGGAGAATGAAAAACTGTTTTTT.

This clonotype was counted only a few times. The CDR3 coding sequence is TGCAGTGCCATGGCCCCACGGACAGAAGTTAATGAAAAACTGTTTTTT. This codes for CSAMAPRTEVNEKLFF. V usage is TRBV20-1 and J usage is TRBJ1-4; D is possibly TRBD1 (6 bases). This CDR3 is built from 16 residues. CDR1 and CDR2 from the germline V gene are DFQATT and SNEGSKA (reference sequence). Deletions cut 6 bases from V and 4 bases from J, with 21 bases between.

For the CDR3, the DNA is TGCAGCGCCGAAAGTCGGCAGGGAGGGACTGAAGCTTTCTTT. It codes for CSAESRQGGTEAFF. The chain carries TRBV29-1 and TRBJ1-1, with a tentative D call TRBD1 (5 bases). The V gene's germline CDR1 is SQVTM and CDR2 ANQGSEA. V gave up 7 bases and J gave up 5 bases, with 20 bases separating them. This CDR3 has 14 residues.

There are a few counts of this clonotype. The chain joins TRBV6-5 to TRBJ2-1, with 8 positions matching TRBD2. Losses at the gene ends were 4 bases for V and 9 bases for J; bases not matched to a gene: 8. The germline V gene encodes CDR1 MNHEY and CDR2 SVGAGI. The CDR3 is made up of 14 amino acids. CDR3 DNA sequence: TGTGCCAGCAGTTTACGGGGGGGCCGTGGTGAGCAGTTCTTC. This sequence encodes CASSLRGGRGEQFF.

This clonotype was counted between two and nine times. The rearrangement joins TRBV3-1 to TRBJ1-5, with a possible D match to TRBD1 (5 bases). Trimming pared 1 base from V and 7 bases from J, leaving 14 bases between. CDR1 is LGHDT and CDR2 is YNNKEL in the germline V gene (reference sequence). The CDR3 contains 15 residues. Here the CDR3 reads CASSQGWPGLQPQHF. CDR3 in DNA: TGTGCCAGCAGCCAAGGGTGGCCAGGGTTACAGCCCCAGCATTTT. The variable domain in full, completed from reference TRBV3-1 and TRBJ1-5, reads DTAVSQTPKYLVTQMGNDKSIKCEQNLGHDTMYWYKQDSKKFLKIMFSYNNKELIINETVPNRFSPKSPDKAHLNLHINSLELGDSAVYFCASSQGWPGLQPQHFGDGTRLSIL.

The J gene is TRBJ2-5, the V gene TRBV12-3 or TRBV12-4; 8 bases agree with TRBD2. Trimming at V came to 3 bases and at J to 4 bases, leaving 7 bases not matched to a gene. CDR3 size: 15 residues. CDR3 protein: CASSFTSGGRETQYF. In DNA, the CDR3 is TGTGCCAGCAGTTTCACCAGCGGGGGACGAGAGACCCAGTACTTC.

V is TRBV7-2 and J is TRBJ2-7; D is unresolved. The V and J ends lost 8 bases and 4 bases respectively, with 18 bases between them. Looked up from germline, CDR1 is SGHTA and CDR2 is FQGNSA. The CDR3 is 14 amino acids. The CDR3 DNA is TGTGCCAGCGGATCTTCAGGTACCGTGTACGAGCAGTACTTC. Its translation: CASGSSGTVYEQYF. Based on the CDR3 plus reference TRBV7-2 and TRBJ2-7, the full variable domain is GAGVSQSPSNKVTEKGKDVELRCDPISGHTALYWYRQSLGQGLEFLIYFQGNSAPDKSGLPSDRFSAERTGGSVSTLTIQRTQQEDSAVYLCASGSSGTVYEQYFGPGTRLTVT.